The 6 T cell receptor beta chains listed next were all sequenced from one sample in a study of blood T cell dynamics during melanoma immunotherapy. The method was immunoSEQ multiplex PCR; TCRdb's version includes in-frame clones alone and lacks a portion of them. The profile shows about 10,000 clones, about 91% of them singletons. Documented time point: pre-treatment baseline. The sample consisted of blood, taken from a patient treated with checkpoint blockade. These receptors came from a human donor with melanoma.

The chain couples TRBV5-1 to TRBJ2-3; 8 nucleotides agree with TRBD1. Germline lookup yields CDR1 SGHRS and CDR2 YFSETQ. The CDR3 runs to 14 residues. The V and J ends lost 0 bases and 4 bases, in that order; junction bases with no gene match: 1. CDR3 sequence: CASSLGTGSDTQYF. In nucleotides, the CDR3 is TGCGCCAGCAGCTTGGGGACAGGGTCAGATACGCAGTATTTT.

This chain uses TRBV6-1 with TRBJ2-1; D remains ambiguous. Germline CDR1 MNHNS, CDR2 SASEGT. This CDR3 region has 12 residues. The ends were cut back, 6 bases at V and 2 bases at J, with 5 bases in the middle. CDR3: CASRQPYNEQFF. CDR3 nucleotides: TGTGCCAGCAGACAGCCCTACAATGAGCAGTTCTTC.

V and J are TRBV30 and TRBJ1-2; no reliable D call. V lost 1 base and J lost 0, with 9 bases in between. This CDR3 is 14 amino acids long. Germline V gene data show CDR1 as GTSNPN and CDR2 as SVGIG (reference sequence). CDR3 nucleotide sequence: TGTGCCTGGAGTGCGGGAGTTTCTAACTATGGCTACACCTTC. This gives the protein CAWSAGVSNYGYTF.

V and J are TRBV7-2 and TRBJ1-3; TRBD1 might be the D (6 bases). The CDR3 has 16 residues. V was cut by 5 bases and J by 0 bases, with 14 bases left in between. From germline, CDR1 is SGHTA and CDR2 FQGNSA. This chain's CDR3 is CASSRSGGASGNTIYF. The CDR3 bases are TGTGCCAGCAGCAGGAGTGGGGGCGCCTCTGGAAACACCATATATTTT.

This chain links TRBV18 with TRBJ2-7; 9 nucleotides align to TRBD2. Per the germline V gene, CDR1 is KGHSH and CDR2 is LQKENI. CDR3 length equals 17 residues. J gave up 0 bases and V 2 bases, and 8 bases lay outside the gene matches. As DNA, the CDR3 is TGTGCCAGCTCACCAAAGGGCGCTAGCGGGGCCTCCTACGAGCAGTACTTC. Protein product: CASSPKGASGASYEQYF.

The V call is TRBV14, the J call TRBJ2-3, with D perhaps assigned TRBD1 or TRBD2 (6 bases each). Germline loops: CDR1 SGHDN, CDR2 FVKESK. The length of the CDR3 is 17 residues. V was cut by 0 bases and J by 1 base, with 14 bases left in between. CDR3: CASSQDWTGAGTDTQYF. The CDR3 DNA follows: TGTGCCAGCAGCCAAGATTGGACGGGGGCCGGCACAGATACGCAGTATTTT. The full variable domain, its missing parts supplied by reference TRBV14 and TRBJ2-3, is EAGVTQFPSHSVIEKGQTVTLRCDPISGHDNLYWYRRVMGKEIKFLLHFVKESKQDESGMPNNRFLAERTGGTYSTLKVQPAELEDSGVYFCASSQDWTGAGTDTQYFGPGTRLTVL.